The clone carrying this T cell receptor beta chain appeared a few times. Its antigen is as yet unknown. Building of the TCR beta libraries involved iRepertoire HTBI primers and Arm-PCR of CDR3 regions. A single record per CDR3 protein comes from TCRdb applying MiXCR to the multiplex PCR reads. Here the sample spans 400,000 to 600,000 distinct CDR3 sequences, about 22% being singletons. Time point noted: persistent/refractory GD, antithyroid drugs over 5 years with positive TRAb. Extracted PBMC RNA gave rise to the TCR library. Graves' disease diagnoses followed American Thyroid Association guidelines. This CDR3 spans 16 amino acids. From germline, CDR1 is SEHNR and CDR2 FQNEAQ (reference sequence). V was trimmed by 7 bases and J by 0 bases, leaving 13 bases between them. The sample originates from a study of regulatory T cells in long-lasting Graves disease. Whole-study findings and limits: Repertoires from persistent disease leaned toward TRBV28, TRBJ1-2 and TRBJ2-5.

The source of this sequence is a female donor with Graves disease. The chain combines TRBV7-9 with TRBJ1-6; maybe TRBD1 (6 bases). The sample was peripheral blood mononuclear cells (PBMCs), taken when the disease was refractory, from a patient treated with antithyroid drugs. The CDR3 region is CASMRTDSSYNSPLHF. The CDR3 region has the DNA TGTGCCAGCATGAGGACGGACAGCTCCTATAATTCACCCCTCCACTTT.